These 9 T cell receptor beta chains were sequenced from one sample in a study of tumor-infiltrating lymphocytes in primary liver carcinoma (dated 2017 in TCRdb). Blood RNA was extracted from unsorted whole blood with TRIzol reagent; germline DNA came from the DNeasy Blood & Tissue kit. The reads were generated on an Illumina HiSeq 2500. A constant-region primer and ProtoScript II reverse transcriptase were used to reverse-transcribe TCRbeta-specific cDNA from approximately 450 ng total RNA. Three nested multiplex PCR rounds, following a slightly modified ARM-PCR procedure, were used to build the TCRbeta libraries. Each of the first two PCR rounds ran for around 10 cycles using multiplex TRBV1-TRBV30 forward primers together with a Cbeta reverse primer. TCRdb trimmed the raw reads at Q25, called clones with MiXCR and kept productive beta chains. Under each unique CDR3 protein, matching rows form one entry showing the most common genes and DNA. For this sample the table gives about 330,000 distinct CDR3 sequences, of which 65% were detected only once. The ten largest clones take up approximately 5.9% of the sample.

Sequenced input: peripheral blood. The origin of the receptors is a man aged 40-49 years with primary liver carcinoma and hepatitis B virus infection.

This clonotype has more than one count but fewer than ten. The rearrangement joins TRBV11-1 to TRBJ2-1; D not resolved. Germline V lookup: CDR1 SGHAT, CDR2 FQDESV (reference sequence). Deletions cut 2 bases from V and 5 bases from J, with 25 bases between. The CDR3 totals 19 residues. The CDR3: CASSLTSPLLVGTDNEQFF. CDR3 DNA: TGTGCCAGCAGCTTAACCTCACCCCTCCTAGTGGGAACCGACAATGAGCAGTTCTTC.

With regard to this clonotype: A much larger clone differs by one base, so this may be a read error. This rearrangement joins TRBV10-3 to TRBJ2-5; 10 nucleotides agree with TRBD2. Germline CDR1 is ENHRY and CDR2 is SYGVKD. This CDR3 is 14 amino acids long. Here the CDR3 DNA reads TGTGCCATCAGTGGACTAGCGGGCAGTCGCGAGCAGCACTTC. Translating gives CAISGLAGSREQHF.

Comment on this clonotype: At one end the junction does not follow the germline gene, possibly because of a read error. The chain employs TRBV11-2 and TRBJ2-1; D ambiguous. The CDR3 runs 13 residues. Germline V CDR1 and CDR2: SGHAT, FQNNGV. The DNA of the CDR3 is TGTACCAGCAGCTTAGATCGGCCAGCGATGGAGTTCTTC. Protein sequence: CTSSLDRPAMEFF.

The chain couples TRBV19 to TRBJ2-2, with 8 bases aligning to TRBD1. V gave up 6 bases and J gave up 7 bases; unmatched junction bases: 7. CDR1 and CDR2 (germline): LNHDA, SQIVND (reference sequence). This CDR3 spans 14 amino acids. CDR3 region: CASSAQGANGELFF. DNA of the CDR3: TGTGCCAGTAGCGCTCAGGGGGCGAACGGGGAGCTGTTTTTT.

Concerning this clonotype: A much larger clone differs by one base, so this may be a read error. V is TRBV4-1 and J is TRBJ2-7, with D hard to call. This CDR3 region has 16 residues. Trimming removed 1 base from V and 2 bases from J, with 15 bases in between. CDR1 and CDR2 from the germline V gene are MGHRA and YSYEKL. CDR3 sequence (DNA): TGCGCCAGCAGCCAAGGCCCCAAGGGTAGGGCCTACGAGCAGTACTTC. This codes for CASSQGPKGRAYEQYF.

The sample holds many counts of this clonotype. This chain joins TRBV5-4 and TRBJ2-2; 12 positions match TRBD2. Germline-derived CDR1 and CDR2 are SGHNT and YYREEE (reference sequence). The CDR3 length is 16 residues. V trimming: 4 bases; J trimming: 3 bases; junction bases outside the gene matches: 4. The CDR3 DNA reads TGTGCCAGCAGCGGACGACTAGCGGGAGACACCGGGGAGCTGTTTTTT. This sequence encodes CASSGRLAGDTGELFF.

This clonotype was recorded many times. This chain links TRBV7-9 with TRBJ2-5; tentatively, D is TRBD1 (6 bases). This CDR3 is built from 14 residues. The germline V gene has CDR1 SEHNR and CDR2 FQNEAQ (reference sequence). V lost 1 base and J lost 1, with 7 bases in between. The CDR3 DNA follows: TGTGCCAGCAGCTTAGGAGGGGGCCAAGAGACCCAGTACTTC. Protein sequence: CASSLGGGQETQYF.

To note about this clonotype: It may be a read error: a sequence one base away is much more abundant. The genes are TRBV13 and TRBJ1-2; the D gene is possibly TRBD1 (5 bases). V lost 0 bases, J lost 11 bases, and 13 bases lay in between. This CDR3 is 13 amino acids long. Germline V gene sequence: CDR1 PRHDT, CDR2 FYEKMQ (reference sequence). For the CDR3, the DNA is TGTGCCAGCAGCTTAGGCAGCGGGGCGCCATACACCTTC. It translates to CASSLGSGAPYTF. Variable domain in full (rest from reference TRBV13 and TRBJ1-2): AAGVIQSPRHLIKEKRETATLKCYPIPRHDTVYWYQQGPGQDPQFLISFYEKMQSDKGSIPDRFSAQQFSDYHSELNMSSLELGDSALYFCASSLGSGAPYTFGSGTRLTVV.

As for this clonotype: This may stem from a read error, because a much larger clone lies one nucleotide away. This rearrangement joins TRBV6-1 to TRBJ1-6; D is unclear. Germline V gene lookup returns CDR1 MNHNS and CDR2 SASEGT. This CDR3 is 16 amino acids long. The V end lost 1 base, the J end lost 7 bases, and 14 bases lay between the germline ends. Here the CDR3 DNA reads TGTGCCAGCAGTGAAGAAGGTCAGTTTTTGAATTCACCCCTCCACTTT. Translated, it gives CASSEEGQFLNSPLHF.